Listed here are 31 T cell receptor beta chains from one sample, sequenced in a study of neurological immune-mediated disorders. Each CDR3 protein gets one entry after TCRdb re-called the 5' RACE reads with MiXCR. The data hold roughly 30,000 distinct CDR3 sequences, with 4.6% observed a single time. What was sequenced was PBMCs. The receptor set was obtained from a man between 18 and 35 years old in good health.

This clonotype was seen ten or more times. The gene calls are TRBV20-1 and TRBJ1-2; possible D gene TRBD1, 5 bases. This CDR3 spans 17 amino acids. Germline V gives CDR1 DFQATT, CDR2 SNEGSKA (reference sequence). Trimming shortened V by 0 bases and J by 0 bases, and 17 bases separated the two germline ends. The CDR3 spells CSAREGRVTTANYGYTF. DNA for the CDR3: TGCAGTGCTAGAGAGGGGCGAGTTACTACAGCTAACTATGGCTACACCTTC.

The sample holds many counts of this clonotype. J is TRBJ1-2 and V is TRBV7-9; perhaps TRBD1 as D (5 bases). The CDR3 loop spans 17 amino acids. The germline gives CDR1 SEHNR, CDR2 FQNEAQ (reference sequence). Trimming cost V 10 bases and J 4 bases, with 28 bases left between them. The CDR3 loop reads CATKGPGTVAQPYGYTF. CDR3 coding DNA: TGTGCCACAAAGGGACCAGGGACGGTAGCGCAACCCTATGGCTACACCTTC.

This clonotype was seen repeatedly, ten times or more. The rearrangement links TRBV5-1 to TRBJ2-5; D remains ambiguous. The CDR3 extends over 12 amino acids. Per germline, CDR1 SGHRS and CDR2 YFSETQ. V was trimmed by 0 bases and J by 5 bases, leaving 5 bases between them. This CDR3 reads CASSLDRETQYF. CDR3 coding DNA: TGCGCCAGCAGCTTGGATCGGGAGACCCAGTACTTC.

This clonotype was detected ten times or more. The J gene is TRBJ2-7, the V gene TRBV6-6; 7 bases fit TRBD1. The CDR3 length is 14 residues. V lost 5 bases to trimming and J lost 6 bases; unmatched junction nucleotides: 10. Per the germline V gene, CDR1 is MNHNY and CDR2 is SVGAGI (reference sequence). DNA of the CDR3: TGTGCCAGCAGTCACCAATACAGGGGATCCGAGCAGTACTTC. This sequence encodes CASSHQYRGSEQYF.

This clonotype came up many times. This chain's CDR3 is CASSLGVGEAFF. The CDR3 region has the DNA TGTGCCAGCAGTTTAGGGGTTGGTGAAGCTTTCTTT. V gene TRBV12-3 or TRBV12-4 combines with J gene TRBJ1-1, with D unresolved. The ends were cut back, 1 base at V and 7 bases at J, with 7 bases in the middle. CDR3 size: 12 residues.

This chain uses TRBV6-5 with TRBJ2-1; tentatively, D is TRBD1 or TRBD2 (5 bases each). V gave up 4 bases and J gave up 8 bases, with 18 bases separating them. The CDR3 loop spans 15 amino acids. In germline, CDR1 is MNHEY, CDR2 SVGAGI. The CDR3 sequence: CASSSTGTGNDEQFF. The CDR3 DNA reads as TGTGCCAGCAGTTCGACCGGGACGGGTAACGATGAGCAGTTCTTC.

This clonotype was counted at least ten times. The rearrangement links TRBV5-1 to TRBJ1-2; D is unresolved. V gave up 6 bases and J gave up 2 bases, with 14 bases separating them. Germline V gives CDR1 SGHRS, CDR2 YFSETQ. The CDR3 contains 14 residues. CDR3 nucleotides: TGCGCCAGCACGAGTTTCTCTCGCAACTATGGCTACACCTTC. Translation gives CASTSFSRNYGYTF. Combining the CDR3 with reference TRBV5-1 and TRBJ1-2 gives the whole variable domain KAGVTQTPRYLIKTRGQQVTLSCSPISGHRSVSWYQQTPGQGLQFLFEYFSETQRNKGNFPGRFSGRQFSNSRSEMNVSTLELGDSALYLCASTSFSRNYGYTFGSGTRLTVV.

This clonotype occurred many times. CDR3 coding DNA: TGTGCCAGCAGCCCCGGCGGAATGAACACTGAAGCTTTCTTT. As protein: CASSPGGMNTEAFF. The chain recombines TRBV11-2 with TRBJ1-1; D gene unclear. The germline CDR1 and CDR2 sequences are SGHAT and FQNNGV. The V gene lost 5 bases and the J gene lost 0 bases, with 10 bases spanning the gap. The CDR3 spans 14 residues.

This clonotype was counted ten times or more. This rearrangement joins TRBV6-5 to TRBJ1-3; 8 positions match TRBD1. This CDR3 region has 16 residues. Germline V gene lookup returns CDR1 MNHEY and CDR2 SVGAGI. V shed 7 bases and J 4 bases; nucleotides not matched to a gene: 12. The CDR3 loop is CASTGGQGASGNTIYF. The CDR3 coding sequence is TGTGCCAGCACCGGAGGCCAGGGGGCGAGCGGAAACACCATATATTTT.

This clonotype has at least ten counts. This rearrangement joins TRBV9 to TRBJ2-1; no firm D call. Trimming took 1 base from V and 0 from J, leaving 8 bases between them. Germline CDR1 and CDR2: SGDLS and YYNGEE. The CDR3 runs to 15 residues. CDR3 region: CASSVRLTSYNEQFF. CDR3 sequence (DNA): TGTGCCAGCAGCGTACGCCTGACCTCCTACAATGAGCAGTTCTTC.

This clonotype was seen more than once but under ten times. The chain couples TRBV20-1 to TRBJ2-3, with 16 bases fitting TRBD2. V lost 5 bases, J lost 2 bases, and 4 bases stayed unmatched. The CDR3 sequence is 16 residues long. From germline, CDR1 is DFQATT and CDR2 SNEGSKA (reference sequence). The CDR3 sequence is CSARGTSGGDTDTQYF. The CDR3 DNA reads as TGCAGTGCTCGGGGGACTAGCGGGGGGGACACAGATACGCAGTATTTT.

This clonotype was counted many times. V and J are TRBV15 and TRBJ1-5; 9 nucleotides agree with TRBD1. This CDR3 contains 15 residues. Per the germline V gene, CDR1 is LNHNV and CDR2 is YYDKDF (reference sequence). The junction had 3 bases not matched to a gene; V was cut back by 4 bases and J by 2 bases. The CDR3 region is CATSIRDRGNQPQHF. CDR3 nucleotide sequence: TGTGCCACCAGCATCCGGGACAGGGGCAATCAGCCCCAGCATTTT.

This clonotype rates as medium-sized (0.01 to 0.1%). The chain uses TRBV20-1 and TRBJ1-2; 8 bases align to TRBD1. V was clipped by 3 bases and J by 5 bases; unmatched bases: 5. CDR1 and CDR2 (germline): DFQATT, SNEGSKA (reference sequence). The CDR3 loop spans 13 amino acids. CDR3 sequence reads: CSASADRVYGYTF. In nucleotides, the CDR3 is TGCAGTGCTAGCGCGGACAGGGTATATGGCTACACCTTC.

There are many counts of this clonotype. CDR3 residues: CASRASGNNYEQYF. CDR3 nucleotides: TGTGCCAGCAGAGCTAGCGGGAACAACTACGAGCAGTACTTC. The J gene is TRBJ2-7, the V gene TRBV12-3 or TRBV12-4; TRBD2 matches 9 bases. This CDR3 comprises 14 residues. Trimming removed 6 bases from V and 3 bases from J; junction bases left unmatched: 6.

The sample holds many counts of this clonotype. The J gene is TRBJ1-1, the V gene TRBV10-3; D unclear. The germline V gene has CDR1 ENHRY and CDR2 SYGVKD. The CDR3 sequence is 13 residues long. The V end was cut by 3 bases, the J end by 5 bases, with 10 bases between. Here the CDR3 reads CAISDSSRTEAFF. CDR3 bases: TGTGCCATCAGTGATTCGAGTCGAACTGAAGCTTTCTTT.

This clonotype was seen ten or more times. V is TRBV5-1 and J is TRBJ1-1; no reliable D call. This CDR3 region has 17 residues. CDR1 is SGHRS and CDR2 is YFSETQ in the germline V gene. Between the trimmed V and J ends, which lost 1 base and 4 bases, there was a span of 20 bases. This CDR3 is CASSLWLGSRITTEAFF. DNA of the CDR3: TGCGCCAGCAGCTTGTGGCTGGGGAGTCGCATCACCACTGAAGCTTTCTTT.

In its sample, this clonotype was seen many times. The CDR3 region is CASSYLNLGKLFF. Written as DNA, the CDR3 is TGTGCCAGCAGTTACTTAAATCTCGGGAAACTGTTTTTT. The chain uses TRBV6-5 and TRBJ1-4; D unresolved. Germline loops: CDR1 MNHEY, CDR2 SVGAGI. The length of the CDR3 is 13 residues. V was pared by 1 base and J by 11 bases, with 11 bases between.

This clonotype has at least ten counts. The chain couples TRBV5-1 to TRBJ2-1; D gene ambiguous. Trimming stripped 6 bases from V and 4 bases from J, with 17 bases between. CDR1 SGHRS and CDR2 YFSETQ come from the germline V gene. The CDR3 totals 15 residues. Here the CDR3 reads CASNHDGPSYNEQFF. Written as DNA, the CDR3 is TGCGCCAGCAACCACGACGGTCCAAGTTACAATGAGCAGTTCTTC. Complete variable domain (other parts from reference TRBV5-1 and TRBJ2-1): KAGVTQTPRYLIKTRGQQVTLSCSPISGHRSVSWYQQTPGQGLQFLFEYFSETQRNKGNFPGRFSGRQFSNSRSEMNVSTLELGDSALYLCASNHDGPSYNEQFFGPGTRLTVL.

V usage is TRBV10-3 and J usage is TRBJ1-5; 10 bases match TRBD1. The ends lost 0 bases at V and 6 bases at J; junction bases unmatched: 5. Germline CDR1 reads ENHRY; CDR2 reads SYGVKD. The CDR3 totals 16 residues. The chain's CDR3 is CAISESDRGLGQPQHF. The CDR3 DNA reads as TGTGCCATCAGTGAGTCAGACAGGGGGCTAGGTCAGCCCCAGCATTTT.

This clonotype came up many times. The V and J genes are TRBV7-2 and TRBJ2-1, with D hard to call. V lost 1 base and J 5 bases, leaving 9 bases between the germline ends. Germline V gene sequence: CDR1 SGHTA, CDR2 FQGNSA. CDR3 length equals 14 residues. The CDR3 DNA is TGTGCCAGCAGCTTAGGGCCCAAGGACAATGAGCAGTTCTTC. Its protein product is CASSLGPKDNEQFF.

The sample holds many counts of this clonotype. The chain couples TRBV20-1 to TRBJ2-1; D remains ambiguous. V was clipped by 1 base and J by 6 bases, with 13 bases between them. CDR3 length: 14 residues. Germline lookup yields CDR1 DFQATT and CDR2 SNEGSKA (reference sequence). CDR3 residues: CSARGRIILNEQFF. CDR3 nucleotides: TGCAGTGCTAGAGGGCGGATAATCCTCAATGAGCAGTTCTTC.

This clonotype showed up many times. V and J are TRBV15 and TRBJ2-5; D may be TRBD2 (6 bases). V was trimmed by 0 bases and J by 2 bases, leaving 7 bases between them. This CDR3 comprises 14 residues. Per the germline V gene, CDR1 is LNHNV and CDR2 is YYDKDF (reference sequence). CDR3 coding DNA: TGTGCCACCAGCAGAGATCGGGGGCAAGAGACCCAGTACTTC. It is translated as CATSRDRGQETQYF.

This clonotype was recorded many times. This chain connects TRBV12-3 or TRBV12-4 to TRBJ2-2; no reliable D call. The V end lost 7 bases, the J end lost 1 base, and 7 bases lay between the germline ends. This CDR3 has 13 amino acids. CDR3: CASTPGNTGELFF. The CDR3 DNA reads as TGTGCCAGCACCCCAGGGAACACCGGGGAGCTGTTTTTT.

This clonotype was seen repeatedly, ten times or more. In DNA form, the CDR3 reads TGTGCCTGGAGTGTCATCAGGGAGCAGTACTTC. Protein: CAWSVIREQYF. The chain couples TRBV30 to TRBJ2-7; D gene uncertain. Germline V CDR1 and CDR2: GTSNPN, SVGIG (reference sequence). The CDR3 is made up of 11 amino acids. Trimming shortened V by 0 bases and J by 7 bases, and 7 bases separated the two germline ends.

This clonotype was counted ten times or more. The gene calls are TRBV20-1 and TRBJ2-3; 13 nucleotides align to TRBD2. V gave up 3 bases and J gave up 0 bases; unmatched junction bases: 12. The CDR3 totals 19 residues. Germline lookup yields CDR1 DFQATT and CDR2 SNEGSKA (reference sequence). The DNA of the CDR3 is TGCAGTGCTAGGGTCACTAGCGGGGGGGCCGGTGCTAGCACAGATACGCAGTATTTT. This codes for CSARVTSGGAGASTDTQYF.

This clonotype was observed at least ten times. The V and J genes are TRBV5-1 and TRBJ2-3, with 7 bases lining up with TRBD2. The V gene end was trimmed by 1 base and the J gene end by 2 bases; junction bases not matched to a gene: 7. The CDR3 extends over 16 amino acids. Per the germline V gene, CDR1 is SGHRS and CDR2 is YFSETQ. The CDR3 spells CASSLPGGGLTDTQYF. CDR3 nucleotides: TGCGCCAGCAGCTTGCCTGGCGGGGGACTCACAGATACGCAGTATTTT.

The J gene is TRBJ2-1, the V gene TRBV7-2; maybe TRBD2 (7 bases). Per germline, CDR1 SGHTA and CDR2 FQGNSA. The germline V and J ends were trimmed by 3 bases and 10 bases, with 16 bases remaining between them. The CDR3 covers 14 residues. The CDR3 spells CASSLGGGLYEQFF. The CDR3 DNA sequence: TGTGCCAGCAGCTTGGGCGGGGGCCTATACGAGCAGTTCTTC.

Ten or more counts support this clonotype. This chain links TRBV29-1 with TRBJ2-7; 7 positions match TRBD1. Germline lookup yields CDR1 SQVTM and CDR2 ANQGSEA. Trimming at V came to 5 bases and at J to 3 bases, leaving 10 bases not matched to a gene. The CDR3 extends over 14 amino acids. This CDR3 is CSVYVRGSDYEQYF. The CDR3 region has the DNA TGCAGCGTTTACGTCAGGGGGTCGGACTACGAGCAGTACTTC.

With regard to this clonotype: The limits of the CDR3 on the DNA are not certain, so only TCRdb's listed CDR3 is given. The V call is TRBV6-5, the J call TRBJ2-5; the D call TRBD1 from the table was never checked on the DNA. The germline CDR1 and CDR2 sequences are MNHEY and SVGAGI. The CDR3 extends over 23 residues, inclusive of both ends. CDR3 in amino acids: CASSYSPSGANVLTFGAGETQYF.

This clonotype came up many times. J is TRBJ1-2 and V is TRBV30; D call uncertain. The V end was cut by 1 base, the J end by 1 base, with 4 bases between. The CDR3 is 12 amino acids. Germline V gene data show CDR1 as GTSNPN and CDR2 as SVGIG (reference sequence). CDR3 in DNA: TGTGCCTGGAGTGGGGATAACTATGGCTACACCTTC. Its protein is CAWSGDNYGYTF.

This clonotype came up many times. The rearrangement uses TRBV5-5 and TRBJ2-2; D is uncertain. Deletions cut 0 bases from V and 6 bases from J, with 12 bases between. This CDR3 contains 15 residues. CDR1 and CDR2 (germline): SGHKS, YYEKEE (reference sequence). This CDR3 reads CASSLVPSYSGELFF. The CDR3 coding sequence is TGTGCCAGCAGCTTGGTACCGTCCTACTCCGGGGAGCTGTTTTTT.